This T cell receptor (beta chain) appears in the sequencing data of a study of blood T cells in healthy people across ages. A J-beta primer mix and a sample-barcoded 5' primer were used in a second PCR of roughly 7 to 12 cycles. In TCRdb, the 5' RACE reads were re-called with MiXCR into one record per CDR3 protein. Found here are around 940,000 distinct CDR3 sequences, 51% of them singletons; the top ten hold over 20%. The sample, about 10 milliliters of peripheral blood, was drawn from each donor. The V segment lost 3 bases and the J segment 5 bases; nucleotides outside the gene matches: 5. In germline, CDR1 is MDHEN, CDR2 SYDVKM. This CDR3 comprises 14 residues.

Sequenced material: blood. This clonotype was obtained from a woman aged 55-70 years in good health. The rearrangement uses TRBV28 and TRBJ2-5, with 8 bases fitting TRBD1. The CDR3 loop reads CASSLRQGIETQYF. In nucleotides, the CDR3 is TGTGCCAGCAGTTTGCGACAGGGGATCGAGACCCAGTACTTC.